These 6 T cell receptor beta chains were all obtained from the same sample, sequenced in a study of cytomegalovirus exposure and HLA in healthy donors. Primers: 60 Vbeta forward and 13 Jbeta reverse. Sequenced by immunoSEQ multiplex PCR; TCRdb stores in-frame clones only, minus some. The sample shows under 150,000 clones, around 83% of them seen only once. The sample consisted of PBMCs. The receptors stem from a male donor in good health and CMV-seropositive.

About this clone: One junction end does not reproduce the germline sequence, and a read error may be involved. This chain joins TRBV7-7 and TRBJ2-3; D might be TRBD1 (5 bases). Germline CDR1 and CDR2: SSHAT and FNYEAQ (reference sequence). The CDR3 is 15 amino acids. The DNA of the CDR3 is TGTGCTAGCAGCACAGGCACCGCTAGCACAGATACGCAGTATTTT. This sequence encodes CASSTGTASTDTQYF.

This clone was seen only once. The gene calls are TRBV15 and TRBJ2-5; TRBD1 matches at 8 bases. CDR1 is LNHNV and CDR2 is YYDKDF in the germline V gene (reference sequence). The CDR3 covers 16 residues. J lost 5 bases, V lost 0 bases, and 8 bases had no gene match. The CDR3 protein is CATSRELDRGSETQYF. Here the CDR3 DNA reads TGTGCCACCAGCAGAGAGCTTGACAGGGGTAGCGAGACCCAGTACTTC.

The chain has TRBV5-5 and TRBJ1-6; D is unresolved. Germline V lookup: CDR1 SGHKS, CDR2 YYEKEE (reference sequence). The CDR3 has 16 residues. V shed 4 bases and J shed 0 bases, with 11 bases lying between them. CDR3 in amino acids: CASSPHKSSYNSPLHF. DNA of the CDR3: TGTGCCAGCAGCCCTCATAAGAGCTCCTATAATTCACCCCTCCACTTT.

The chain recombines TRBV5-1 with TRBJ2-2; 11 bases agree with TRBD1. The CDR3 consists of 16 residues. V lost 3 bases, J lost 4 bases, and 5 bases stayed unmatched. The germline V gene has CDR1 SGHRS and CDR2 YFSETQ. The CDR3 DNA follows: TGCGCCAGCAGCTGGACAGGGGGCGTACCCACCGGGGAGCTGTTTTTT. Encoded protein: CASSWTGGVPTGELFF.

This chain connects TRBV6-1 to TRBJ2-1; 11 bases agree with TRBD1. Germline loops: CDR1 MNHNS, CDR2 SASEGT. This CDR3 contains 18 residues. After removal of 2 bases from V and 5 bases from J, the junction contained 11 bases not matched to a gene. This CDR3 reads CASSELLVGQGVNNEQFF. CDR3 nucleotides: TGTGCCAGCAGTGAATTATTAGTGGGACAGGGGGTTAACAATGAGCAGTTCTTC.

This sequence joins TRBV18 and TRBJ2-2, with D possibly TRBD1 on 6 matching bases. The CDR3 is made up of 16 amino acids. Trimming pared 0 bases from V and 1 base from J, leaving 9 bases between. CDR1 KGHSH and CDR2 LQKENI come from the germline V gene. The CDR3 DNA reads TGTGCCAGCTCACCACCGTCGACAGGGAACACCGGGGAGCTGTTTTTT. Its translation is CASSPPSTGNTGELFF.